This T cell receptor beta chain was sequenced during a study of T-cell reconstitution after alpha-beta-depleted transplantation in children. Findings and caveats of the study: Fresh T-cell production supplied most of the T-cell counts and diversity seen one year after transplant. Some patients' high day-60 TCRbeta diversity was traced to surviving recipient T cells and thymic progenitors. Expanded clones from the graft, numbering several hundred, reportedly supplied alpha-beta T cells about two months after transplant.

Per the germline V gene, CDR1 is MDHEN and CDR2 is SYDVKM. V gave up 6 bases and J gave up 6 bases; unmatched junction bases: 8. CDR3 length equals 14 residues. There are many counts of this clonotype. The antigen remains unidentified. Library preparation (for TCRbeta) was performed with unique molecular identifiers. TCRdb used MiXCR to reprocess the PCR reads, holding one entry per CDR3 protein. The profile shows a few hundred thousand distinct CDR3 sequences, about 25% of them singletons. Sequencing used PBMCs, obtained before TCRalphabeta/CD19-depleted stem cell transplant. The chain recombines TRBV28 with TRBJ2-7; 10 positions agree with TRBD2. This clonotype was sampled from a girl between 2 and 10 years old with Fanconi anemia, due to receive a stem cell transplant. This CDR3 reads CASRTSGWAGEQYF. The CDR3 bases are TGTGCCAGCAGGACTAGCGGGTGGGCGGGCGAGCAGTACTTC.